This T cell receptor beta chain stems from a study of blood T cell repertoires in COVID-19. Turning to the study itself: The study drew acute and convalescent COVID-19 samples from the United States, Italy and Spain. PBMCs, B-cell-depleted T cells, or T cells provided the cDNA or gDNA that made up the material.

V lost 4 bases, J lost 7 bases, and 12 bases stayed unmatched. The germline gives CDR1 MDHEN, CDR2 SYDVKM. This CDR3 region has 15 residues. Source study methods: Using reference gene primer amplification, nucleated cell counts were estimated. Sequencing was performed with immunoSEQ multiplex PCR; in TCRdb, only in-frame clones are kept and a portion is missing. The V and J calls and clone size were taken over from that table, and D and trimming were inferred from the DNA. There are 250,000 to 350,000 clones in the sample; about nine tenths occur only once, and 0.94% lies in the top ten. The receptor was derived from a woman aged 40 to 55 who had recovered from COVID-19. Sequenced material: peripheral blood. The chain recombines TRBV28 with TRBJ1-2; TRBD1 matches at 7 bases. The CDR3 loop reads CASSSAGGADFGYTF. CDR3 DNA sequence: TGTGCCAGCAGTTCGGCAGGGGGTGCAGACTTTGGCTACACCTTC.